A single sample gave rise to the 7 T cell receptor beta chains below, sequenced in a study of beta chain features in type 1 diabetes. Study results and limitations: Significant though moderate, a shortening of TCRB CDR3s appeared in all four CD4+ subsets of Type 1 diabetes patients.

Their target antigens are unknown. The whole isolated RNA underwent reverse transcription, so sequencing captured expressed TCRB transcripts. Libraries were prepared by immunoSEQ multiplex PCR; TCRdb keeps only in-frame clonotypes and omits some of them. The data show about 27,000 clones, approximately 51% seen once. The sequencing sample was made of Tregs from blood. The receptors shown here come from a young woman with type 1 diabetes.

The chain has TRBV7-9 and TRBJ2-3; 8 nucleotides agree with TRBD2. The CDR3 has 14 amino acids. CDR1 and CDR2 (germline): SEHNR, FQNEAQ (reference sequence). V lost 3 bases, J lost 4 bases, and 3 bases stayed unmatched. The CDR3 protein is CASSFGRDSDTQYF. As DNA, the CDR3 is TGTGCCAGCAGCTTCGGGAGGGACTCAGATACGCAGTATTTT.

A single count supports this clone. The rearrangement links TRBV5-4 to TRBJ2-1; D perhaps matches TRBD1 (6 bases). CDR3 length: 14 amino acids. Germline V gene lookup returns CDR1 SGHNT and CDR2 YYREEE (reference sequence). Trimming cost V 4 bases and J 10 bases, with 18 bases left between them. Here the CDR3 DNA reads TGTGCCAGCAGCCCAGATTCAGGGGCGAGGGAGCAGTTCTTC. This sequence encodes CASSPDSGAREQFF.

The chain couples TRBV23-1 to TRBJ2-7, with 10 nucleotides matching TRBD1. TRBV23-1 is marked as an open reading frame, function uncertain. V was clipped by 0 bases and J by 4 bases; unmatched bases: 3. The length of the CDR3 is 15 residues. CDR3 bases: TGCGCCAGCAGTCAATCGGGGACAGGGGTTTACGAGCAGTACGTC. It yields the protein CASSQSGTGVYEQYV.

The chain carries TRBV18 and TRBJ2-5; perhaps TRBD1 as D (6 bases). The CDR3 covers 16 residues. The germline CDR1 and CDR2 sequences are KGHSH and LQKENI. V dropped 1 base and J dropped 4 bases, with 16 bases sitting between them. CDR3 sequence: CASSPRRGTQGETQYF. The CDR3 DNA reads as TGTGCCAGCTCACCACGAAGGGGGACGCAAGGAGAGACCCAGTACTTC.

The chain carries TRBV10-3 and TRBJ2-3, with 8 bases that match TRBD1. V dropped 10 bases and J dropped 0; count of bases not matched to a gene: 6. The V gene's germline CDR1 is ENHRY and CDR2 SYGVKD. The CDR3 is 14 residues long. DNA of the CDR3: TGTGCCACGGTACAGGGGGGAAGCACAGATACGCAGTATTTT. Encoded protein: CATVQGGSTDTQYF.

The chain is built from TRBV28 and TRBJ2-7; weak D call: TRBD2 (6 bases). Germline CDR1 and CDR2: MDHEN and SYDVKM. Trimming pared 6 bases from V and 3 bases from J, leaving 18 bases between. The CDR3 is 15 residues long. CDR3 DNA: TGTGCCAGCAGACTCGGGGCCGGGGGAGACTACGAGCAGTACTTC. Its translation is CASRLGAGGDYEQYF.

This clone showed up just a few times. The chain uses TRBV2 and TRBJ2-7; 10 bases map to TRBD2. Per the germline V gene, CDR1 is SNHLY and CDR2 is FYNNEI. The CDR3 loop spans 15 amino acids. V lost 3 bases to trimming and J lost 4 bases; unmatched junction nucleotides: 6. The CDR3 spells CASSDYRTSGYEQYF. CDR3 in DNA: TGTGCCAGCAGTGATTATAGGACTAGCGGTTACGAGCAGTACTTC.